This T cell receptor (beta chain) was identified in a study of blood T cell repertoires in COVID-19. Using immunoSEQ multiplex PCR, the repertoire was profiled, and TCRdb retains in-frame clones only, with some absent. Here the sample spans around 100,000 clones, 82% being singletons. The specimen was peripheral blood. The receptor comes from a man aged 65 to 79 with acute or convalescent COVID-19.

In nucleotides, the CDR3 is TGTGCCAGCAGCCAAGAGTTAGGGGGGAGGGAGGTTGAAAAACTGTTTTTT. This sequence encodes CASSQELGGREVEKLFF. The chain employs TRBV4-2 and TRBJ1-4; D is possibly TRBD1 (6 bases). The CDR3 sequence is 17 residues long. Germline loops: CDR1 LGHNA, CDR2 YNFKEQ. The V and J ends lost 0 bases and 7 bases respectively, with 18 bases between them.